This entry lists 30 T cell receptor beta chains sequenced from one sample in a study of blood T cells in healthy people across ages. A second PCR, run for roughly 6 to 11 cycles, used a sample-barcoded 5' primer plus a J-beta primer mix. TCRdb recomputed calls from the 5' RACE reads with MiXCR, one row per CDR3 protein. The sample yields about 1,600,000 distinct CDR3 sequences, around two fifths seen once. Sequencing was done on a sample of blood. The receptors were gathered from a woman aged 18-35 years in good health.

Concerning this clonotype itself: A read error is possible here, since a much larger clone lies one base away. DNA of the CDR3: TGTGCCGGCAGTTTAGGATTCGGTGAGACCCAGTACTTC. Translated, it gives CAGSLGFGETQYF. The chain carries TRBV27 and TRBJ2-7; D gene unclear. The closer fit of TRBJ2-5 to the DNA end suggests the J call may be wrong. This CDR3 region has 13 residues. CDR1 and CDR2 from the germline V gene are MNHEY and SMNVEV (reference sequence).

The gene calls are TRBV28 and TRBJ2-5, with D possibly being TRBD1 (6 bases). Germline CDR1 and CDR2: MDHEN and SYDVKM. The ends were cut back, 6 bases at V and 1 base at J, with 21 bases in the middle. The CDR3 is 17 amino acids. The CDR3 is CASRTKQGLVPQETQYF. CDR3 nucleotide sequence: TGTGCCAGCAGAACTAAACAGGGTCTTGTCCCCCAAGAGACCCAGTACTTC.

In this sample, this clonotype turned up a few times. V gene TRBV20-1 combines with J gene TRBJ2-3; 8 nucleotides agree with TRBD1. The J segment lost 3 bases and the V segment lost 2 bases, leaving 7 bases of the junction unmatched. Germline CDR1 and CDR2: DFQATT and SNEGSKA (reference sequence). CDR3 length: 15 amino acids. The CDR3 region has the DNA TGCAGTGCTAGACGTCCTACAGGGGGGACAGATACGCAGTATTTT. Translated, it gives CSARRPTGGTDTQYF.

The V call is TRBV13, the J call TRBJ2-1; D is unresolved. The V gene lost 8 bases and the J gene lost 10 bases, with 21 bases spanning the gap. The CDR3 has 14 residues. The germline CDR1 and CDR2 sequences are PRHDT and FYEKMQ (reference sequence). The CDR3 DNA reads TGTGCCAGCGCCCCCCCAAGGGTCCGTGGGGAGCAGTTCTTC. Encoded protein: CASAPPRVRGEQFF.

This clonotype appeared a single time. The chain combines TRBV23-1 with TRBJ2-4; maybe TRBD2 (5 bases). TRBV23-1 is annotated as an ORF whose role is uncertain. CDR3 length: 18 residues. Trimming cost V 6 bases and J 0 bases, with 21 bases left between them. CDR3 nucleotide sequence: TGCGCCAGCAGCCTCCTAGGGCGGGCTAGGACAGCCAAAAACATTCAGTACTTC. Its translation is CASSLLGRARTAKNIQYF.

Here the CDR3 DNA reads TGTGCCGTCGAGACTAATCTACGAGAGCAGTACTTC. Its translation is CAVETNLREQYF. The rearrangement links TRBV10-3 to TRBJ2-7, with D possibly TRBD2 on 5 matching bases. V lost 11 bases, J lost 7 bases, and 18 bases lay in between. CDR1 is ENHRY, CDR2 SYGVKD, per germline. The CDR3 consists of 12 residues.

CDR3 sequence reads: CSVRQSADTQYF. As DNA, the CDR3 is TGCAGCGTCAGACAATCTGCAGATACGCAGTATTTT. The chain links TRBV29-1 to TRBJ2-3; D not resolved. The CDR3 has 12 residues. The germline V and J ends were trimmed by 6 bases and 4 bases, with 11 bases remaining between them. The germline V gene has CDR1 SQVTM and CDR2 ANQGSEA.

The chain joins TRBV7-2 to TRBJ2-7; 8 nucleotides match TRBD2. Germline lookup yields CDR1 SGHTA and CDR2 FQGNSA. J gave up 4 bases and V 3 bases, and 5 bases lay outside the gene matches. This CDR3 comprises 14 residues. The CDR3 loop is CASSFELAVYEQYF. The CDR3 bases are TGTGCCAGCAGCTTTGAACTAGCGGTATACGAGCAGTACTTC.

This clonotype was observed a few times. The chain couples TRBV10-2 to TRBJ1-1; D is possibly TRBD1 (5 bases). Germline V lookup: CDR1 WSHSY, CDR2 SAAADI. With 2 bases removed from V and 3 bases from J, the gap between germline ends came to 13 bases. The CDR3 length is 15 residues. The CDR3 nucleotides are TGCGCCAGCAGTGAGCGAGGGGTCGGGGACACTGAAGCTTTCTTT. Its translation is CASSERGVGDTEAFF.

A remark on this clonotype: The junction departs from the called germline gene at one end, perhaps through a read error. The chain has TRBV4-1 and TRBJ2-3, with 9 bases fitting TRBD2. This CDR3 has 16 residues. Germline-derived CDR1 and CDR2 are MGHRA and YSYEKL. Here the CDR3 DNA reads TGCGCCGGCAGCCAAAAAGTGGGACTAGCTGGGGATACGCAGTATTTT. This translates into CAGSQKVGLAGDTQYF.

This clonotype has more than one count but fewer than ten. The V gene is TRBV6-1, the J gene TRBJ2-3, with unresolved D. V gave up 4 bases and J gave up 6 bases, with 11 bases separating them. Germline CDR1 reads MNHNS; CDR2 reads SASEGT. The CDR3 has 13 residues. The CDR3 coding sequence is TGTGCCAGCAGTGGAACCAGAATGGATACGCAGTATTTT. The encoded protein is CASSGTRMDTQYF.

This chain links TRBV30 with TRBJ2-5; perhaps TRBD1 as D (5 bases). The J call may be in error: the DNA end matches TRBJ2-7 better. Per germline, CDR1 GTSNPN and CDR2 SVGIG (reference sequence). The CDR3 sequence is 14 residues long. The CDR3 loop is CAWSAGLTVYEQYF. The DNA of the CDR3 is TGTGCCTGGAGCGCCGGGCTGACAGTCTACGAGCAGTACTTC.

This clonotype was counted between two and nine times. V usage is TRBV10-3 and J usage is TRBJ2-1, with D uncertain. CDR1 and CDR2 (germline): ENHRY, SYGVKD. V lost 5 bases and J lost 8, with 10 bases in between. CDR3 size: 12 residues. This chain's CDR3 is CAISPGFDEQFF. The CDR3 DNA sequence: TGTGCCATCAGTCCCGGTTTCGATGAGCAGTTCTTC.

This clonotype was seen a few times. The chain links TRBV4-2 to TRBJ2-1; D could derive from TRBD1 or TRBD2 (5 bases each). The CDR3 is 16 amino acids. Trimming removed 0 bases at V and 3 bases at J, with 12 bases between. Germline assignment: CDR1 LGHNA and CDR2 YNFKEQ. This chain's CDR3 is CASSQEGRNFYNEQFF. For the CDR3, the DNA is TGTGCCAGCAGCCAAGAGGGACGGAACTTCTACAATGAGCAGTTCTTC.

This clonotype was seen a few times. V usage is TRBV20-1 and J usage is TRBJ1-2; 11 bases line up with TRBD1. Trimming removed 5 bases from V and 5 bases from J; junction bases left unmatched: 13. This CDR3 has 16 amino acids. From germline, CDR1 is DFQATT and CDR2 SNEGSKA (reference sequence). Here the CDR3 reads CSAQKPGQGARYGYTF. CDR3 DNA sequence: TGCAGTGCTCAAAAACCCGGACAGGGGGCGCGGTATGGCTACACCTTC.

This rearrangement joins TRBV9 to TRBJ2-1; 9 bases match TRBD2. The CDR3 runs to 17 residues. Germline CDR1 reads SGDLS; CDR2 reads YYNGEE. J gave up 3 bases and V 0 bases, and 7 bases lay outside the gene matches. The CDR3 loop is CASSVDPGGGDYNEQFF. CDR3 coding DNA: TGTGCCAGCAGCGTAGACCCAGGCGGGGGGGACTACAATGAGCAGTTCTTC.

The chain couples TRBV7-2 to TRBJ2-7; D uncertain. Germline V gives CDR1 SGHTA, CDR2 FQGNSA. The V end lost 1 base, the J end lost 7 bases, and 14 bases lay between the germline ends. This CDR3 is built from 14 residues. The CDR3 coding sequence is TGTGCCAGCAGCTTAGATTCGGCAGTGCGGGAGCAGTACTTC. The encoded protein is CASSLDSAVREQYF. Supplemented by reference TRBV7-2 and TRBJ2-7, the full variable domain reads GAGVSQSPSNKVTEKGKDVELRCDPISGHTALYWYRQSLGQGLEFLIYFQGNSAPDKSGLPSDRFSAERTGGSVSTLTIQRTQQEDSAVYLCASSLDSAVREQYFGPGTRLTVT.

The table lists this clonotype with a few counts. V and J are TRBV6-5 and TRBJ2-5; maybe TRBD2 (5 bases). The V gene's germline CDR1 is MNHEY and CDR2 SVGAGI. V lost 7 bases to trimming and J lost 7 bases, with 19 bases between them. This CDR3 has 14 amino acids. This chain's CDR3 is CASTGFRPLWTQYF. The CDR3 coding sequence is TGTGCCAGCACGGGGTTCAGACCCCTGTGGACCCAGTACTTC.

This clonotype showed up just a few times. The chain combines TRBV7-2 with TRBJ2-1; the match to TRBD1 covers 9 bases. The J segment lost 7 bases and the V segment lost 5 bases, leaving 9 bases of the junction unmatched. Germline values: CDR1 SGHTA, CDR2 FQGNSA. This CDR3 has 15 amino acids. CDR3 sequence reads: CASSQGGTGKNEQFF. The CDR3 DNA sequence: TGTGCCAGCAGCCAGGGGGGGACAGGGAAAAATGAGCAGTTCTTC.

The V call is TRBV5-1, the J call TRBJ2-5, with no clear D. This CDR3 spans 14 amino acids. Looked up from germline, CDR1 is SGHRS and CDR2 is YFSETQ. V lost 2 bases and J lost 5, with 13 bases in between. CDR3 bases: TGCGCCAGCAGCTTCGAAGCGCATCAGGAGACCCAGTACTTC. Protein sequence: CASSFEAHQETQYF.

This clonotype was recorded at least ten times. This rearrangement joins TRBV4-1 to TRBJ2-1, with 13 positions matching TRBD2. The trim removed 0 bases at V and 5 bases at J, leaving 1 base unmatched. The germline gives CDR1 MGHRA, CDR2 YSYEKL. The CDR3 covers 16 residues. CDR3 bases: TGCGCCAGCAGCCAAGATGGGACTAGCGGGAACAATGAGCAGTTCTTC. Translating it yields CASSQDGTSGNNEQFF.

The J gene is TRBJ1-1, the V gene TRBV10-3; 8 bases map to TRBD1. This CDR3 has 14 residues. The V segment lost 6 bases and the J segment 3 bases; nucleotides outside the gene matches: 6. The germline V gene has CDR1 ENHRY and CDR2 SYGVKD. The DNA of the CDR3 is TGTGCCATCAGCCCTGGACAGGGCTACACTGAAGCTTTCTTT. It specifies CAISPGQGYTEAFF.

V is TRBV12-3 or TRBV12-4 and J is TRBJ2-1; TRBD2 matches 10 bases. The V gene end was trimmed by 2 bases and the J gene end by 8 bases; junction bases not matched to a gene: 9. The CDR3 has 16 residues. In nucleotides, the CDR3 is TGTGCCAGCAGTTTACAAGCGGGAGGGCTACGGGATGAGCAGTTCTTC. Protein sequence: CASSLQAGGLRDEQFF.

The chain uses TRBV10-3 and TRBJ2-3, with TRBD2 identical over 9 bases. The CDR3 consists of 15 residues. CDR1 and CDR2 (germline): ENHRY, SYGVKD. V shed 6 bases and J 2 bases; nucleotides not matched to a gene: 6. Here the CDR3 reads CAIRAGGRDTDTQYF. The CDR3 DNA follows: TGTGCCATCAGGGCGGGGGGGCGTGACACAGATACGCAGTATTTT.

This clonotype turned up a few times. CDR3 loop: CSAGTSGTYNEQFF. The CDR3 DNA sequence: TGCAGTGCAGGGACTAGCGGGACCTACAATGAGCAGTTCTTC. The chain combines TRBV20-1 with TRBJ2-1; TRBD2 agrees at 13 bases. Germline V gene data show CDR1 as DFQATT and CDR2 as SNEGSKA (reference sequence). V lost 6 bases, J lost 2 bases, and 1 base stayed unmatched. The CDR3 has 14 amino acids.

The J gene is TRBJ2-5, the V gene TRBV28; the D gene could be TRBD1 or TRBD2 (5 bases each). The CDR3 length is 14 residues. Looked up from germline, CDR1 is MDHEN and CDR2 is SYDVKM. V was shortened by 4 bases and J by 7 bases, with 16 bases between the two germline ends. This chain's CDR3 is CASSSGTSWGTQYF. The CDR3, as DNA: TGTGCCAGCAGTTCCGGGACGTCCTGGGGGACCCAGTACTTC.

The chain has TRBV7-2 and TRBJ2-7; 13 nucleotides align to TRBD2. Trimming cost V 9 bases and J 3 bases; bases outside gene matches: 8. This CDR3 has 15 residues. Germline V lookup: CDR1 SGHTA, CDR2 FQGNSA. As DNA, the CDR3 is TGTGCCAGTCGACTAGCGGGGGGTGCCCACTACGAGCAGTACTTC. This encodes CASRLAGGAHYEQYF.

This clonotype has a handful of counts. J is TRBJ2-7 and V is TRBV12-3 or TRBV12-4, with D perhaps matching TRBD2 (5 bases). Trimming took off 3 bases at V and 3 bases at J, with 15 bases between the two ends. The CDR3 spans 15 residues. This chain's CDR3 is CASSFGDGFLYEQYF. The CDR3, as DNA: TGTGCCAGCAGTTTCGGGGATGGTTTTCTCTACGAGCAGTACTTC.

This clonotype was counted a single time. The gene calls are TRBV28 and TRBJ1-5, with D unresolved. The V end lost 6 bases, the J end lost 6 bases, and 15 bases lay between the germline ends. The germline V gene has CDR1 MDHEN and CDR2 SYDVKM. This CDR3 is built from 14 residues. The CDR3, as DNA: TGTGCCAGCAGCCCTTCACGGGTTCCTCAGCCCCAGCATTTT. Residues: CASSPSRVPQPQHF. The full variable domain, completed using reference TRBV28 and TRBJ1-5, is DVKVTQSSRYLVKRTGEKVFLECVQDMDHENMFWYRQDPGLGLRLIYFSYDVKMKEKGDIPEGYSVSREKKERFSLILESASTNQTSMYLCASSPSRVPQPQHFGDGTRLSIL.

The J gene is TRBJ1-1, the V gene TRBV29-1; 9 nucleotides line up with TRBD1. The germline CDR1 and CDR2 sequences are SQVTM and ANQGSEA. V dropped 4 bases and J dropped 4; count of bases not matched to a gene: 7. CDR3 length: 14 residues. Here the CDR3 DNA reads TGCAGCGTTGTCGGGACAGGGTGGATCACTGAAGCTTTCTTT. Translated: CSVVGTGWITEAFF.